A single sample gave rise to the 13 T cell receptor beta chains below, sequenced in a study of beta chain features in type 1 diabetes. The investigators reverse transcribed all of the isolated RNA, so they sequenced expressed TCRB transcripts. The repertoire was sequenced with immunoSEQ multiplex PCR; TCRdb's copy has only in-frame clones and lacks some. The table lists 240,000 or so clones, 25% to 30% of them singletons. The sequenced sample was central memory CD4+ T cells from blood. The receptors shown here come from a young man in good health.

This sequence joins TRBV6-6 and TRBJ1-2; D is uncertain. Looked up from germline, CDR1 is MNHNY and CDR2 is SVGAGI (reference sequence). V lost 0 bases to trimming and J lost 6 bases, with 8 bases between them. The CDR3 spans 13 residues. This CDR3 reads CASSYSWTHGYTF. The CDR3 region has the DNA TGTGCCAGCAGTTACTCGTGGACGCATGGCTACACCTTC.

This clone was observed a handful of times. The chain carries TRBV30 and TRBJ1-4; no definite D call. CDR3 length: 19 amino acids. CDR1 and CDR2 (germline): GTSNPN, SVGIG (reference sequence). The germline V and J ends were trimmed by 2 bases and 0 bases, with 22 bases remaining between them. CDR3 protein: CAWSMPGWGDPTTNEKLFF. The CDR3 region has the DNA TGTGCCTGGAGTATGCCGGGGTGGGGAGACCCGACAACTAATGAAAAACTGTTTTTT.

This clone showed up just a few times. The chain recombines TRBV30 with TRBJ2-7; TRBD1 might be the D (6 bases). This CDR3 has 16 residues. Germline CDR1 GTSNPN, CDR2 SVGIG (reference sequence). Between the trimmed V and J ends, which lost 2 bases and 0 bases, there was a span of 17 bases. CDR3 sequence (DNA): TGTGCCTGGAGTCCCCTAGGGACACAGAGCTCCTACGAGCAGTACTTC. It yields the protein CAWSPLGTQSSYEQYF.

The J gene is TRBJ2-4, the V gene TRBV7-9; D is unresolved. The V end lost 5 bases, the J end lost 2 bases, and 13 bases lay between the germline ends. Germline CDR1 is SEHNR and CDR2 is FQNEAQ (reference sequence). The CDR3 totals 15 residues. The chain's CDR3 is CASSPDTLPKNIQYF. CDR3 DNA: TGTGCCAGCAGCCCAGACACTCTACCCAAAAACATTCAGTACTTC.

The chain combines TRBV7-7 with TRBJ2-2, with D unclear. This CDR3 spans 13 amino acids. Germline V gives CDR1 SSHAT, CDR2 FNYEAQ (reference sequence). V was pared by 5 bases and J by 4 bases, with 8 bases between. CDR3 sequence reads: CASSSIGTGELFF. The CDR3 coding sequence is TGTGCCAGCAGCAGTATCGGCACCGGGGAGCTGTTTTTT.

The chain employs TRBV6-1 and TRBJ2-5, with unresolved D. Looked up from germline, CDR1 is MNHNS and CDR2 is SASEGT. Trimming stripped 6 bases from V and 4 bases from J, with 12 bases between. CDR3 length: 13 amino acids. CDR3: CASRGFFGETQYF. DNA of the CDR3: TGTGCCAGCAGAGGATTCTTCGGAGAGACCCAGTACTTC.

This clone was seen a handful of times. A read error is the likely source, as a far larger clone sits one nucleotide away. The chain uses TRBV7-2 and TRBJ2-7; D is undetermined. Germline V lookup: CDR1 SGHTA, CDR2 FQGNSA. The ends were cut back, 5 bases at V and 2 bases at J, with 13 bases in the middle. The CDR3 has 14 amino acids. DNA for the CDR3: TGTGCCAGCAGCCCGGATGAGGTGGCCTACGAGCAGTACTTC. Its translation is CASSPDEVAYEQYF.

This clone came up a few times. The chain joins TRBV7-2 to TRBJ1-2; 10 bases are a match to TRBD1. The germline V gene has CDR1 SGHTA and CDR2 FQGNSA. V lost 5 bases, J lost 3 bases, and 6 bases stayed unmatched. This CDR3 region has 15 residues. In DNA, the CDR3 is TGTGCCAGCAGCCTCCGGACAGGGGGGGACTATGGCTACACCTTC. Translation: CASSLRTGGDYGYTF. The entire variable domain, with the rest obtained from reference TRBV7-2 and TRBJ1-2, is as follows: GAGVSQSPSNKVTEKGKDVELRCDPISGHTALYWYRQSLGQGLEFLIYFQGNSAPDKSGLPSDRFSAERTGGSVSTLTIQRTQQEDSAVYLCASSLRTGGDYGYTFGSGTRLTVV.

The genes are TRBV6-5 and TRBJ2-7; TRBD1 agrees at 7 bases. V gave up 10 bases and J gave up 2 bases; unmatched junction bases: 11. CDR3 size: 14 residues. Germline CDR1 reads MNHEY; CDR2 reads SVGAGI. The CDR3 reads CATSTGTETYEQYF. The DNA of the CDR3 is TGTGCCACCAGCACCGGGACAGAGACCTACGAGCAGTACTTC.

This clone was found a few times. This chain links TRBV5-4 with TRBJ1-2, with unresolved D. Germline-derived CDR1 and CDR2 are SGHNT and YYREEE (reference sequence). This CDR3 region has 15 residues. V dropped 6 bases and J dropped 0 bases, with 15 bases sitting between them. The CDR3 loop is CASTPGWRANYGYTF. As DNA, the CDR3 is TGTGCCAGCACCCCTGGGTGGAGAGCTAACTATGGCTACACCTTC.

The chain joins TRBV25-1 to TRBJ2-3; D unresolved. The CDR3 covers 14 residues. Germline lookup yields CDR1 MGHDK and CDR2 SYGVNS. V was shortened by 5 bases and J by 0 bases, with 9 bases between the two germline ends. For the CDR3, the DNA is TGTGCCAGCAGTACTCCGAGGAGCACAGATACGCAGTATTTT. It encodes CASSTPRSTDTQYF.

A few counts support this clone. The chain uses TRBV30 and TRBJ2-7, with D hard to call. Trimming stripped 3 bases from V and 7 bases from J, with 10 bases between. Germline V lookup: CDR1 GTSNPN, CDR2 SVGIG (reference sequence). This CDR3 has 11 amino acids. Written as DNA, the CDR3 is TGTGCCTGGAGAGGATTGTGGGAGCAGTACTTC. This encodes CAWRGLWEQYF.

This clone has only a few counts. The CDR3 here is CASSQVTQDDSPLHF. CDR3 coding DNA: TGTGCCAGCAGCCAAGTCACCCAGGACGATTCACCCCTCCACTTT. The chain is built from TRBV4-2 and TRBJ1-6, with D hard to call. Between the trimmed V and J ends, which lost 1 base and 8 bases, there was a span of 12 bases. The CDR3 contains 15 residues. Germline V gene sequence: CDR1 LGHNA, CDR2 YNFKEQ.